This T cell receptor (beta chain) originates from a study of OX40 agonist ivuxolimab in advanced cancers. Background for the entire study: Ivuxolimab was a fully human IgG2 agonistic monoclonal antibody targeting the costimulatory receptor OX40 (CD134). Intravenous ivuxolimab was administered to patients every 2 weeks at six dose levels: 0.01, 0.1, 0.3, 1.5, 3 and 10 mg/kg. Of the approximately 50 dose-escalation patients, hepatocellular carcinoma was present in about 20, melanoma in approximately 15, renal cell carcinoma in 9 and head and neck cancer in 9. A male proportion of about 79% and a mean age of about 60 years, ranging from about 20 to 79, were recorded for the dose-escalation cohort. Patients were allowed to have had prior anti-PD-1, anti-PD-L1 or anti-CTLA-4 therapy, and less than 45% of the dose-escalation patients had previously received checkpoint inhibitors. Partial responses occurred in three dose-escalation patients, of whom one had hepatocellular carcinoma and two had cutaneous melanoma. The point of sequencing TCRbeta in the periphery was to test whether ivuxolimab changed TCR sequence diversity and drove clonal T-cell expansion. The monotherapy dose-escalation portion (N ≈ 50 patients) of the phase I ivuxolimab trial is reported in the paper.

This clone was observed a single time. Its antigen remains undetermined. There are no base qualities to consult, and no much larger clone falls within one base. The paper as a whole reports these results and caveats: The antigen specificity of the peripheral T cells that underwent clonal expansion was not determined. Low levels of normalized T-cell clonal expansion were also seen in some patients who did not respond. At doses from 0.1 to 3.0 mg/kg, clonal expansion was seen in both CD4+ and CD8+ blood T cells between baseline and week 6. In the 0.1-3.0 mg/kg groups, partial responders had among the lowest normalized peripheral clonal expansion, particularly in CD8+ T cells. After ivuxolimab, expanded clones were on average more numerous among CD8+ T cells than among CD4+ T cells.

The trial excluded patients who had a history of autoimmune disease or were on systemic immunosuppression. Peripheral blood for TCR sequencing was collected from all dose cohorts at baseline, on cycle 4 day 1, and on cycle 7 day 1. The samples were drawn from a first-in-human, open-label, multicenter phase I dose-escalation trial of ivuxolimab. Adults with locally advanced or metastatic melanoma, renal cell, hepatocellular, or head and neck squamous cell carcinoma were enrolled in the trial. Before TCR sequencing, CD4+ T cells and CD8+ T cells from peripheral blood were sorted into separate populations. Reading from cysteine to phenylalanine, the CDR3 counts 14 amino acids. The kept DNA is CDR3 alone, 42 bases in frame from the first base. From V the trimming removes 0 bases and from J it removes 3 bases, while the gene matches leave 4 bases of the junction unaccounted for. For CDR1 and CDR2, the germline V gene lists SQVTM and ANQGSEA.

Genomic DNA was isolated from the sorted cells so that the TCRbeta CDR3 region could be sequenced. The immunoSEQ Assay was used for sequencing of TCRbeta CDR3 regions. TCRdb's version of the immuneACCESS table is confined to in-frame rearrangements and falls short of the full clone set. An unresolved V gene accounts for under half of the shortfall where checked; the remainder is of unknown origin. A total of around 43,000 clones appear in this sample, around 89% of them only once. The ten largest account for about 17% of the sample. The rearrangement combines TRBV29-1 with TRBJ1-2, with TRBD1 identical over 7 junction bases. The source of this sequence is an adult with an advanced solid tumor such as melanoma, head and neck, liver or kidney cancer. Material: CD4+ or CD8+ T cells sorted from blood, obtained in a trial of the OX40 agonist ivuxolimab. The bases are TGCAGCGTTGAAGACAGGACAGGCGACTATGGCTACACCTTC. Its protein reads: CSVEDRTGDYGYTF.